The 18 T cell receptor beta chains reported below all come from one sample, sequenced in a study of T-cell memory formation after mild COVID-19. From the 5' RACE reads, TCRdb called clonotypes with MiXCR, one entry per CDR3 protein. This sample has approximately 400,000 distinct CDR3 sequences, with over 15% found just once. Sequenced input: PBMCs or a T cell subset sorted from them (not recorded which). The receptors derive from a man aged 18 to 30 who had mild COVID-19 (a few samples of this study predate the infection). Cell type and time point are not known.

V is TRBV5-1 and J is TRBJ1-1; D is perhaps TRBD1 (6 bases). This CDR3 region has 15 residues. V gave up 6 bases and J gave up 4 bases, with 19 bases separating them. The germline CDR1 and CDR2 sequences are SGHRS and YFSETQ. CDR3 sequence: CASTLGAGSSTEAFF. CDR3 DNA: TGCGCCAGCACTCTGGGGGCAGGGAGCAGCACTGAAGCTTTCTTT.

V is TRBV24-1 and J is TRBJ2-3, with 13 positions matching TRBD2. CDR1 and CDR2 (germline): KGHDR, SFDVKD. V was pared by 4 bases and J by 6 bases, with 9 bases of the junction left unmatched. This CDR3 spans 17 amino acids. CDR3 region: CATSDPGTSGAADTQYF. In DNA, the CDR3 is TGTGCCACCAGTGACCCCGGGACTAGCGGGGCGGCGGATACGCAGTATTTT.

This clonotype has a count of ten or more. This chain links TRBV6-5 with TRBJ2-5; D possibly corresponds to TRBD1 (6 bases). Germline CDR1 reads MNHEY; CDR2 reads SVGAGI. CDR3 length: 13 amino acids. The germline V and J ends were trimmed by 3 bases and 6 bases, with 11 bases remaining between them. The CDR3 here is CASSYSTGKTQYF. The CDR3 region has the DNA TGTGCCAGCAGTTATTCTACAGGGAAGACCCAGTACTTC.

The V and J genes are TRBV7-8 and TRBJ1-2, with D tentatively TRBD1 (5 bases). The CDR3 spans 16 residues. The germline gives CDR1 SGHVS, CDR2 FQNEAQ. V was trimmed by 0 bases and J by 7 bases, leaving 18 bases between them. The CDR3 spells CASSLAYRGTFSGYTF. The CDR3 DNA is TGTGCCAGCAGCTTAGCTTACCGGGGGACCTTTAGTGGCTACACCTTC.

J is TRBJ2-7 and V is TRBV11-2; a weak D match, TRBD1 (5 bases). Trimming pared 4 bases from V and 1 base from J, leaving 8 bases between. The CDR3 consists of 13 residues. The germline V gene has CDR1 SGHAT and CDR2 FQNNGV. This CDR3 reads CASSSTASYEQYF. CDR3 coding DNA: TGTGCCAGCAGCTCGACAGCGTCCTACGAGCAGTACTTC.

This clonotype has a handful of counts. The CDR3 DNA is TGCAGTGCTAGAGATCCCGGTCTGTTCAATGAAAAACTGTTTTTT. As protein: CSARDPGLFNEKLFF. The chain is built from TRBV20-1 and TRBJ1-4; no definite D call. V was clipped by 0 bases and J by 5 bases, with 13 bases between them. Germline V gene sequence: CDR1 DFQATT, CDR2 SNEGSKA (reference sequence). The CDR3 runs 15 residues.

This clonotype was detected a few times. The V call is TRBV12-3 or TRBV12-4, the J call TRBJ1-1; 7 positions agree with TRBD1. Losses at the gene ends were 7 bases for V and 0 bases for J; bases not matched to a gene: 5. This CDR3 has 14 residues. The CDR3 sequence: CASTITGVNTEAFF. The CDR3 DNA sequence: TGTGCCAGCACCATTACAGGGGTGAACACTGAAGCTTTCTTT.

This clonotype has just a few counts. The V call is TRBV10-1, the J call TRBJ2-7; 7 nucleotides align to TRBD2. Trimming at V came to 8 bases and at J to 2 bases, leaving 12 bases not matched to a gene. The CDR3 sequence is 15 residues long. Germline CDR1 WNHNN, CDR2 SYGVQD (reference sequence). The CDR3 DNA follows: TGCGCCAGCCCGCCGGGGGGAAAAGGGGCCTACGAGCAGTACTTC. It yields the protein CASPPGGKGAYEQYF.

The chain employs TRBV6-2 or TRBV6-3 and TRBJ2-1, with a possible D match to TRBD2 (5 bases). The CDR3 length is 14 residues. The V end lost 6 bases, the J end lost 6 bases, and 15 bases lay between the germline ends. CDR1 is MNHEY and CDR2 is SVGEGT in the germline V gene. The CDR3 loop reads CASRSSSGLNEQFF. In DNA form, the CDR3 reads TGTGCCAGCAGATCAAGCAGCGGCCTCAATGAGCAGTTCTTC.

The CDR3 region is CSVDRGTGGGYGYTF. In DNA form, the CDR3 reads TGCAGCGTTGATCGGGGGACAGGGGGAGGTTATGGCTACACCTTC. The chain combines TRBV29-1 with TRBJ1-2, with 11 bases aligning to TRBD1. CDR3 size: 15 residues. CDR1 and CDR2 (germline): SQVTM, ANQGSEA. The trim removed 3 bases at V and 5 bases at J, leaving 8 bases unmatched. The entire variable domain, with the rest obtained from reference TRBV29-1 and TRBJ1-2, is as follows: SAVISQKPSRDICQRGTSLTIQCQVDSQVTMMFWYRQQPGQSLTLIATANQGSEATYESGFVIDKFPISRPNLTFSTLTVSNMSPEDSSIYLCSVDRGTGGGYGYTFGSGTRLTVV.

The chain recombines TRBV19 with TRBJ2-3; 8 bases align to TRBD2. This CDR3 region has 17 residues. V shed 5 bases, J shed 2 bases, and the junction held 12 bases outside the gene matches. The germline gives CDR1 LNHDA, CDR2 SQIVND (reference sequence). This chain's CDR3 is CASSLNTAAGDTDTQYF. The CDR3 DNA follows: TGTGCCAGTAGTCTCAATACGGCAGCGGGGGACACAGATACGCAGTATTTT.

Remarks on this clonotype: The junction departs from germline at one end; a sequencing error may be responsible. This CDR3 reads CASSLERGQPQHF. In DNA, the CDR3 is TGTGCTAGCAGCTTGGAACGGGGTCAGCCCCAGCATTTT. The gene calls are TRBV7-7 and TRBJ1-5; no clear D. The CDR3 length is 13 residues. Germline V CDR1 and CDR2: SSHAT, FNYEAQ (reference sequence).

The gene calls are TRBV6-5 and TRBJ1-5; the D is unclear. The ends were cut back, 4 bases at V and 5 bases at J, with 9 bases in the middle. In germline, CDR1 is MNHEY, CDR2 SVGAGI. The CDR3 is made up of 13 amino acids. The CDR3 DNA is TGTGCCAGCAGTTGGGGTGTCGATCAGCCCCAGCATTTT. This encodes CASSWGVDQPQHF.

The V call is TRBV10-3, the J call TRBJ2-2; 12 bases agree with TRBD2. J was trimmed by 6 bases and V by 5 bases; bases with no gene match: 1. CDR1 is ENHRY and CDR2 is SYGVKD in the germline V gene. This CDR3 region has 14 residues. The CDR3 DNA reads TGTGCCATCAGTCCTAGCGGGGGGGCCGGGGAGCTGTTTTTT. It codes for CAISPSGGAGELFF.

This clonotype has just a few counts. V usage is TRBV4-1 and J usage is TRBJ1-4; perhaps TRBD1 as D (6 bases). Germline CDR1 and CDR2: MGHRA and YSYEKL. The CDR3 is made up of 18 amino acids. V was shortened by 1 base and J by 8 bases, with 23 bases between the two germline ends. The CDR3 DNA reads TGCGCCAGCAGCCAAGGGGGGGGCCGACAGGTTCTCGGGGAAAAACTGTTTTTT. Translating it yields CASSQGGGRQVLGEKLFF.

The rearrangement uses TRBV29-1 and TRBJ2-1; D is unresolved. The germline gives CDR1 SQVTM, CDR2 ANQGSEA. Deletions cut 7 bases from V and 2 bases from J, with 9 bases between. The CDR3 spans 12 residues. Here the CDR3 DNA reads TGCAGCGGCCAGAAAGCCTACAATGAGCAGTTCTTC. It specifies CSGQKAYNEQFF.

The sample holds a few counts of this clonotype. The genes are TRBV4-3 and TRBJ2-7, with D hard to call. The CDR3 has 16 amino acids. The germline V and J ends were trimmed by 0 bases and 1 base, with 13 bases remaining between them. The germline V gene encodes CDR1 LGHNA and CDR2 YSLEER. The DNA of the CDR3 is TGCGCCAGCAGCCAAGATCCCCGGCCCGGGTCCTACGAGCAGTACTTC. Residues: CASSQDPRPGSYEQYF.

This clonotype was observed a handful of times. The V gene is TRBV7-9, the J gene TRBJ1-5; possibly TRBD1 for D (5 bases). Germline CDR1 SEHNR, CDR2 FQNEAQ (reference sequence). The CDR3 sequence is 17 residues long. Trimming shortened V by 5 bases and J by 4 bases, and 21 bases separated the two germline ends. CDR3 sequence (DNA): TGTGCCAGCAGCCCCTCGGGTGCGGGGGGAATAAATCAGCCCCAGCATTTT. Amino acids: CASSPSGAGGINQPQHF.